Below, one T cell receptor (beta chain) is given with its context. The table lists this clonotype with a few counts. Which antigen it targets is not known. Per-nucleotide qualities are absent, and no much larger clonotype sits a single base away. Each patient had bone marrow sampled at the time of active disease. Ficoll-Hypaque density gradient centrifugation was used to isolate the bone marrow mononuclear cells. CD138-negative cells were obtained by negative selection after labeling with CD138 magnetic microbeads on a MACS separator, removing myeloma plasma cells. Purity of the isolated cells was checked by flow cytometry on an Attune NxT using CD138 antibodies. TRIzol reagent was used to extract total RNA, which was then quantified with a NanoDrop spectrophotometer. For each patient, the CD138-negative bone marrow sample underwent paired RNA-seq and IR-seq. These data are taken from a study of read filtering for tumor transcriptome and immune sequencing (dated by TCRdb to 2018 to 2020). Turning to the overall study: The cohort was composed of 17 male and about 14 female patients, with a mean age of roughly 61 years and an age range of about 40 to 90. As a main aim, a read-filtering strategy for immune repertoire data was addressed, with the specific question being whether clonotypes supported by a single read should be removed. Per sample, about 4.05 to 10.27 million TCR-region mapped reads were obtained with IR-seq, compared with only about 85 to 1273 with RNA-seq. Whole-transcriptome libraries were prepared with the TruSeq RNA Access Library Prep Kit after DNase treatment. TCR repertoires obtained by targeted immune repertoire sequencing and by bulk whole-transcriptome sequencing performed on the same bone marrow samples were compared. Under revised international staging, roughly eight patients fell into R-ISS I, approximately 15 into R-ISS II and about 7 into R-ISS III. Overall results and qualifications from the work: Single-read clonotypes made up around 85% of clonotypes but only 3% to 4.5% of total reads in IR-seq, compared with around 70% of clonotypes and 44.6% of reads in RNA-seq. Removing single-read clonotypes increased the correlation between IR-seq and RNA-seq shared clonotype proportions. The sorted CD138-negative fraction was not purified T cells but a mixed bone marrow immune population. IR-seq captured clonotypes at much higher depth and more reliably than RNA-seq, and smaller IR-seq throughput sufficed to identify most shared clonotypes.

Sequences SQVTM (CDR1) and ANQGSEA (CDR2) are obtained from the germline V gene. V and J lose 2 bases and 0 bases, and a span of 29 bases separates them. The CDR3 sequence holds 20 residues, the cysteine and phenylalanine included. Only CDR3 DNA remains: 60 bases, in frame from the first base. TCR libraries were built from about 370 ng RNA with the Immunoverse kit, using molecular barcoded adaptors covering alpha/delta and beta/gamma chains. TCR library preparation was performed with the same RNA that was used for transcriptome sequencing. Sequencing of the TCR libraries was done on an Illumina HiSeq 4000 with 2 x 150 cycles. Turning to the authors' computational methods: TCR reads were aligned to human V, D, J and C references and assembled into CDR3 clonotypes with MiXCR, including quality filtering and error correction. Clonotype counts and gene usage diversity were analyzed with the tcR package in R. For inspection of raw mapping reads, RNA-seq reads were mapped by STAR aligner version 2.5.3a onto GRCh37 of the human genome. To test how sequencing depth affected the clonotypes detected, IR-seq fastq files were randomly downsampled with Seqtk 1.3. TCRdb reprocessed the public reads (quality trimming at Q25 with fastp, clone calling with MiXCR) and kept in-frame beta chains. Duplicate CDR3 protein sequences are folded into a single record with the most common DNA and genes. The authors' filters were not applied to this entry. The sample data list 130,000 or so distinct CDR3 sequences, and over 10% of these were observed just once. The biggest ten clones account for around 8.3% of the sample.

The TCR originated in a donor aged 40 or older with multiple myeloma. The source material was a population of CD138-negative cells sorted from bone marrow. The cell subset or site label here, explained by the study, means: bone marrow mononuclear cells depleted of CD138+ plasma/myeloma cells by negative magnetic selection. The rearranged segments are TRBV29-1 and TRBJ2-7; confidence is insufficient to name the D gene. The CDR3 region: CSVELSPGITSAASSYEQYF. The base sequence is TGCAGCGTTGAACTAAGTCCAGGTATTACATCCGCGGCTAGCTCCTACGAGCAGTACTTC.